This entry lists 32 T cell receptor beta chains sequenced from one sample in a study of cytomegalovirus exposure and HLA in healthy donors (dated by TCRdb to 2016 to 2017). Receptors were amplified or captured by the immunoSEQ multiplex PCR assay. TCRdb retrieved this table from immuneACCESS and kept in-frame rearrangements only. Not all clones are present; in checked studies, unresolved V genes account for under half, and no reason is known for the remainder. The sample records some 65,000 clones, around 97% of which are singletons. The leading ten clones occupy 2% to 2.5% of the sample. Material: PBMCs. All receptors come from a man between 18 and 29 years old in good health and CMV-seronegative.

The chain recombines TRBV9 with TRBJ2-1, with a tentative D call TRBD2 (5 bases). Germline V gene sequence: CDR1 SGDLS, CDR2 YYNGEE. This CDR3 comprises 13 residues. The V end was cut by 1 base, the J end by 8 bases, with 10 bases between. The DNA of the CDR3 is TGTGCCAGCAGCGTAAGAGGGTGGGATGAGCAGTTCTTC. It yields the protein CASSVRGWDEQFF.

J is TRBJ1-1 and V is TRBV6-1; no clear D. The V gene lost 1 base and the J gene lost 1 base, with 7 bases spanning the gap. This CDR3 is built from 14 residues. Germline V gene lookup returns CDR1 MNHNS and CDR2 SASEGT. For the CDR3, the DNA is TGTGCCAGCAGTGAAGGTTGGAGGAACACTGAAGCTTTCTTT. Its translation is CASSEGWRNTEAFF.

The rearrangement links TRBV6-1 to TRBJ1-1, with 7 bases that match TRBD1. Germline lookup yields CDR1 MNHNS and CDR2 SASEGT. V lost 7 bases to trimming and J lost 3 bases; unmatched junction nucleotides: 5. The CDR3 consists of 13 residues. The CDR3 DNA is TGTGCCAGCACCGACAGGGAACACACTGAAGCTTTCTTT. Protein sequence: CASTDREHTEAFF.

The chain uses TRBV15 and TRBJ1-2; D may be TRBD1 (5 bases). This CDR3 comprises 18 residues. CDR1 and CDR2 (germline): LNHNV, YYDKDF (reference sequence). Trimming pared 4 bases from V and 1 base from J, leaving 22 bases between. As DNA, the CDR3 is TGTGCCACCAGCACGGGTGAGGCTGCCAGGGTGTATAACTATGGCTACACCTTC. Protein product: CATSTGEAARVYNYGYTF.

The chain is built from TRBV7-9 and TRBJ1-2, with 8 bases lining up with TRBD1. The CDR3 consists of 15 residues. V lost 1 base to trimming and J lost 5 bases; unmatched junction nucleotides: 6. CDR1 is SEHNR, CDR2 FQNEAQ, per germline (reference sequence). The CDR3 DNA reads TGTGCCAGCAGCTTAGGTCTTCAGGGGGCGTATGGCTACACCTTC. This codes for CASSLGLQGAYGYTF.

This clone was seen just once. The V gene is TRBV11-1, the J gene TRBJ2-5, with TRBD2 matching over 10 bases. There are 16 residues in the CDR3. V lost 1 base to trimming and J lost 4 bases; unmatched junction nucleotides: 6. Per germline, CDR1 SGHAT and CDR2 FQDESV (reference sequence). The CDR3 sequence: CASSLGVLAGGETQYF. Written as DNA, the CDR3 is TGTGCCAGCAGCTTAGGGGTCTTAGCGGGAGGAGAGACCCAGTACTTC.

The chain employs TRBV30 and TRBJ2-7; weak D call: TRBD1 (9 bases). V lost 6 bases and J lost 1, with 22 bases in between. The CDR3 sequence is 16 residues long. The germline V gene has CDR1 GTSNPN and CDR2 SVGIG (reference sequence). The CDR3 nucleotides are TGTGCCTGTCGGGGGGGGGACAGGGTCTTGTCCTACGAGCAGTACTTC. It specifies CACRGGDRVLSYEQYF.

CDR3 sequence: CASSQMRFSEQYF. CDR3 nucleotides: TGTGCCAGCAGCCAGATGCGATTTTCCGAGCAGTACTTC. The V call is TRBV14, the J call TRBJ2-7; D uncertain. CDR1 and CDR2 from the germline V gene are SGHDN and FVKESK. CDR3 length: 13 residues. The V end lost 3 bases, the J end lost 6 bases, and 12 bases lay between the germline ends. The full variable domain, completed using reference TRBV14 and TRBJ2-7, is EAGVTQFPSHSVIEKGQTVTLRCDPISGHDNLYWYRRVMGKEIKFLLHFVKESKQDESGMPNNRFLAERTGGTYSTLKVQPAELEDSGVYFCASSQMRFSEQYFGPGTRLTVT.

DNA for the CDR3: TGTGCCAGCAGTTTAATTGGGGGGATAAGCTCACCCCTCCACTTT. As protein: CASSLIGGISSPLHF. The J gene is TRBJ1-6, the V gene TRBV28; D possibly corresponds to TRBD1 (5 bases). V shed 2 bases and J shed 10 bases, with 15 bases lying between them. The CDR3 is made up of 15 amino acids. Germline CDR1 MDHEN, CDR2 SYDVKM. The full variable domain, with the rest looked up from reference TRBV28 and TRBJ1-6, is DVKVTQSSRYLVKRTGEKVFLECVQDMDHENMFWYRQDPGLGLRLIYFSYDVKMKEKGDIPEGYSVSREKKERFSLILESASTNQTSMYLCASSLIGGISSPLHFGNGTRLTVT.

This chain joins TRBV2 and TRBJ2-2; 8 bases fit TRBD2. The germline CDR1 and CDR2 sequences are SNHLY and FYNNEI. With V trimmed by 7 bases and J by 6 bases, 7 bases remained unmatched. The CDR3 loop spans 14 amino acids. The CDR3, as DNA: TGTGCCAGCAAGCGGGAGATCTACCCCGGGGAGCTGTTTTTT. This codes for CASKREIYPGELFF.

The chain carries TRBV2 and TRBJ2-1; 8 bases agree with TRBD2. The CDR3 runs to 15 residues. Trimming took 6 bases from V and 8 from J; bases not matched to a gene: 12. Germline loops: CDR1 SNHLY, CDR2 FYNNEI. This CDR3 is CASSVPGLELDEQFF. The CDR3 DNA is TGTGCCAGCAGCGTTCCGGGACTAGAGTTGGATGAGCAGTTCTTC.

For the CDR3, the DNA is TGTGCCAGCAGTGAAGCCTCAGGCAACTATGGCTACACCTTC. Translation gives CASSEASGNYGYTF. The rearrangement uses TRBV6-1 and TRBJ1-2; no clear D gene. CDR1 is MNHNS and CDR2 is SASEGT in the germline V gene. The V end was cut by 0 bases, the J end by 2 bases, with 7 bases between. This CDR3 region has 14 residues.

The chain combines TRBV2 with TRBJ2-7, with TRBD1 identical over 11 bases. The V segment lost 8 bases and the J segment 5 bases; nucleotides outside the gene matches: 8. CDR1 and CDR2 (germline): SNHLY, FYNNEI. This CDR3 is built from 14 residues. The CDR3 region is CASQYTDRGHEQYF. In DNA form, the CDR3 reads TGTGCCAGCCAATATACGGACAGGGGGCACGAGCAGTACTTC. The full variable domain, rest sourced from reference TRBV2 and TRBJ2-7, is EPEVTQTPSHQVTQMGQEVILRCVPISNHLYFYWYRQILGQKVEFLVSFYNNEISEKSEIFDDQFSVERPDGSNFTLKIRSTKLEDSAMYFCASQYTDRGHEQYFGPGTRLTVT.

The gene calls are TRBV12-5 and TRBJ1-5; D uncertain. The CDR3 has 15 residues. Per germline, CDR1 LGHNT and CDR2 FRNRAP. Trimming took off 6 bases at V and 6 bases at J, with 18 bases between the two ends. CDR3: CASGPNARVGQPQHF. The CDR3, as DNA: TGTGCTAGTGGGCCGAATGCGAGGGTTGGTCAGCCCCAGCATTTT.

The V and J genes are TRBV27 and TRBJ2-7, with TRBD1 matching over 12 bases. The germline V gene has CDR1 MNHEY and CDR2 SMNVEV (reference sequence). The CDR3 length is 14 residues. V lost 4 bases to trimming and J lost 7 bases; unmatched junction nucleotides: 5. The CDR3 nucleotides read TGTGCCAGCAGTTACGGGACAGGGGGCGAAGAGCAGTACTTC. Encoded protein: CASSYGTGGEEQYF.

The V gene is TRBV7-9, the J gene TRBJ2-3; 11 positions match TRBD2. V shed 2 bases, J shed 4 bases, and the junction held 2 bases outside the gene matches. Germline lookup yields CDR1 SEHNR and CDR2 FQNEAQ (reference sequence). This CDR3 comprises 15 residues. The CDR3 nucleotides are TGTGCCAGCAGCTTAACTAGCGGGAGAGCAGATACGCAGTATTTT. This encodes CASSLTSGRADTQYF.

This sequence joins TRBV5-1 and TRBJ1-2; maybe TRBD1 (6 bases). Trimming shortened V by 4 bases and J by 5 bases, and 21 bases separated the two germline ends. Germline assignment: CDR1 SGHRS and CDR2 YFSETQ. CDR3 length: 16 residues. CDR3 nucleotides: TGCGCCAGCAGCCGAAAATCCGGGGACATGAGGTATGGCTACACCTTC. Translating gives CASSRKSGDMRYGYTF.

This chain connects TRBV19 to TRBJ2-2; TRBD1 aligns across 7 bases. Germline CDR1 and CDR2: LNHDA and SQIVND (reference sequence). After removal of 5 bases from V and 4 bases from J, the junction contained 19 bases not matched to a gene. The CDR3 is 19 residues long. CDR3 sequence (DNA): TGTGCCAGTAGTCGAGGAAGACAGGGCGTTAAGAGGGGCACCGGGGAGCTGTTTTTT. It yields the protein CASSRGRQGVKRGTGELFF.

V gene TRBV6-4 combines with J gene TRBJ2-3; tentative D call: TRBD1 (5 bases). CDR3 length equals 14 residues. Trimming removed 4 bases at V and 4 bases at J, with 12 bases between. Germline loops: CDR1 MRHNA, CDR2 SNTAGT. CDR3 region: CASSASIGADTQYF. DNA of the CDR3: TGTGCCAGCAGTGCAAGCATAGGGGCAGATACGCAGTATTTT.

This chain uses TRBV29-1 with TRBJ2-5; 7 bases line up with TRBD1. The CDR3 is 17 residues long. Germline CDR1 reads SQVTM; CDR2 reads ANQGSEA. The V segment lost 1 base and the J segment 5 bases; nucleotides outside the gene matches: 16. The CDR3 loop reads CSVEGALTGEGRETQYF. CDR3 DNA sequence: TGCAGCGTTGAAGGGGCCTTAACAGGGGAAGGAAGGGAGACCCAGTACTTC.

The chain employs TRBV9 and TRBJ2-4; possible D gene TRBD2, 6 bases. V was cut by 0 bases and J by 0 bases, with 7 bases left in between. The CDR3 is 15 residues long. Germline V gene sequence: CDR1 SGDLS, CDR2 YYNGEE. The CDR3: CASSVGAGAKNIQYF. The DNA of the CDR3 is TGTGCCAGCAGCGTAGGAGCGGGAGCCAAAAACATTCAGTACTTC.

V is TRBV18 and J is TRBJ2-1; 10 bases align to TRBD1. The length of the CDR3 is 15 residues. V lost 3 bases to trimming and J lost 7 bases; unmatched junction nucleotides: 6. CDR1 is KGHSH and CDR2 is LQKENI in the germline V gene. The CDR3 DNA reads as TGTGCCAGCTCACCGGGACAGGGGTATGTAAATGAGCAGTTCTTC. Translation: CASSPGQGYVNEQFF.

This chain joins TRBV6-1 and TRBJ1-2, with a tentative D call TRBD1 (6 bases). Germline values: CDR1 MNHNS, CDR2 SASEGT. The CDR3 has 14 amino acids. Deletions cut 0 bases from V and 4 bases from J, with 9 bases between. The DNA for the CDR3 is TGTGCCAGCAGTGAAGCCAGGGGCAGCTATGGCTACACCTTC. As protein: CASSEARGSYGYTF.

This rearrangement joins TRBV5-1 to TRBJ1-1; TRBD1 is a possible D gene (6 bases). The V end lost 0 bases, the J end lost 4 bases, and 7 bases lay between the germline ends. The CDR3 has 13 amino acids. CDR1 and CDR2 from the germline V gene are SGHRS and YFSETQ. The CDR3 loop reads CASSLDRATEAFF. CDR3 DNA: TGCGCCAGCAGCTTGGACAGGGCCACTGAAGCTTTCTTT.

This clone occurred a few times. The chain uses TRBV7-8 and TRBJ1-4; the D gene is possibly TRBD1 (6 bases). V lost 5 bases to trimming and J lost 5 bases, with 15 bases between them. Germline CDR1 SGHVS, CDR2 FQNEAQ. The CDR3 sequence is 15 residues long. The CDR3 is CASSQRTDTNEKLFF. CDR3 bases: TGTGCCAGCAGCCAACGGACAGACACAAATGAAAAACTGTTTTTT.

The chain carries TRBV4-1 and TRBJ2-7; D possibly corresponds to TRBD2 (7 bases). Germline CDR1 is MGHRA and CDR2 is YSYEKL. CDR3 length: 16 residues. V was cut by 4 bases and J by 5 bases, with 21 bases left in between. This chain's CDR3 is CASSRALLGGGDEQYF. CDR3 coding DNA: TGCGCCAGCAGCCGCGCACTCCTAGGGGGAGGGGACGAGCAGTACTTC.

This clone was observed a single time. The rearrangement uses TRBV5-4 and TRBJ1-1; 11 bases match TRBD1. Trimming cost V 4 bases and J 4 bases; bases outside gene matches: 3. Germline CDR1 and CDR2: SGHNT and YYREEE (reference sequence). This CDR3 has 14 amino acids. The CDR3 loop is CASSPGQGATEAFF. In DNA, the CDR3 is TGTGCCAGCAGCCCAGGACAGGGGGCCACTGAAGCTTTCTTT.

The V gene is TRBV18, the J gene TRBJ1-1; 10 nucleotides match TRBD1. The CDR3 sequence is 15 residues long. V was clipped by 4 bases and J by 6 bases; unmatched bases: 8. Germline V CDR1 and CDR2: KGHSH, LQKENI. The CDR3 region is CASSLRDRGSAEAFF. The DNA for the CDR3 is TGTGCCAGCTCACTCCGGGACAGGGGATCGGCTGAAGCTTTCTTT.

V usage is TRBV15 and J usage is TRBJ1-5, with D perhaps TRBD1 (5 bases). The germline V and J ends were trimmed by 9 bases and 0 bases, with 18 bases remaining between them. CDR1 LNHNV and CDR2 YYDKDF come from the germline V gene (reference sequence). This CDR3 region has 16 residues. The DNA for the CDR3 is TGTGCCACGGGATACGGGGGAAAAGCTAGCAATCAGCCCCAGCATTTT. Its translation is CATGYGGKASNQPQHF.

The rearrangement joins TRBV18 to TRBJ1-4; D perhaps matches TRBD1 (6 bases). This CDR3 has 14 residues. V gave up 0 bases and J gave up 6 bases, with 8 bases separating them. Germline loops: CDR1 KGHSH, CDR2 LQKENI. Here the CDR3 reads CASSPPGADEKLFF. The CDR3, as DNA: TGTGCCAGCTCACCACCGGGGGCAGATGAAAAACTGTTTTTT.

The rearrangement uses TRBV7-9 and TRBJ2-3, with TRBD2 matching 8 bases. Germline V gene sequence: CDR1 SEHNR, CDR2 FQNEAQ (reference sequence). The CDR3 totals 15 residues. The trim removed 1 base at V and 4 bases at J, leaving 4 bases unmatched. This chain's CDR3 is CASSLGAGASDTQYF. In DNA form, the CDR3 reads TGTGCCAGCAGCTTAGGAGCGGGAGCATCAGATACGCAGTATTTT. The variable domain in full, completed from reference TRBV7-9 and TRBJ2-3, reads DTGVSQNPRHKITKRGQNVTFRCDPISEHNRLYWYRQTLGQGPEFLTYFQNEAQLEKSRLLSDRFSAERPKGSFSTLEIQRTEQGDSAMYLCASSLGAGASDTQYFGPGTRLTVL.

Here the CDR3 reads CASSQDLFGLNYGYTF. The CDR3 DNA follows: TGCGCCAGCAGCCAAGATCTATTCGGACTCAACTATGGCTACACCTTC. The J gene is TRBJ1-2, the V gene TRBV4-1, with D unclear. Between the trimmed V and J ends, which lost 0 bases and 2 bases, there was a span of 13 bases. CDR3 size: 16 residues. Germline-derived CDR1 and CDR2 are MGHRA and YSYEKL.